This is a list of T cell receptor beta chains from one sample in a study of PD-L1 blockade in urothelial cancer. Method: immunoSEQ multiplex PCR; TCRdb's copy keeps in-frame clones and lacks some. The sample has more than 30,000 clones, 89% seen once. The sample consisted of PBMCs, taken around atezolizumab (anti-PD-L1) treatment. These receptors originate from a man aged 80 or over with urothelial cancer. Both conserved end residues are part of each CDR3. The D gene is left open where the match is weak. Clone size is not always given. Where it is, it says once, few, many or a class for expanded clones.

size | D | J | V | CDR3 | DNA
NA | NA | TRBJ2-1 | TRBV2 | CASILPGQVRDEQFF | TGTGCCAGCATTCTCCCGGGACAAGTACGCGATGAGCAGTTCTTC
NA | NA | TRBJ2-5 | TRBV13 | CASSLAGALGETQYF | TGTGCCAGCAGCTTAGCAGGGGCGTTAGGAGAGACCCAGTACTTC
NA | TRBD1 | TRBJ2-3 | TRBV6-1 | CAIFVQGAADTQYF | TGTGCCATTTTCGTTCAGGGGGCAGCAGATACGCAGTATTTT
NA | TRBD2 | TRBJ2-3 | TRBV10-3 | CAISDRLAGFTDTQYF | TGTGCCATCAGTGATAGGCTAGCGGGCTTCACAGATACGCAGTATTTT
NA | NA | TRBJ2-7 | TRBV18 | CASSPGQQYEQYF | TGTGCCAGCTCACCTGGACAGCAATACGAGCAGTACTTC
NA | NA | TRBJ2-7 | TRBV21-1 | CAKGQRGYEQYF | TGTGCGAAAGGACAAAGGGGCTACGAGCAGTACTTC
NA | NA | TRBJ2-7 | TRBV7-9 | CASSVSGEKRPYF | TGTGCCAGCAGCGTCTCTGGGGAGAAGCGGCCGTACTTC
NA | TRBD1 | TRBJ2-1 | TRBV9 | CASSVGQGSHNEQFF | TGTGCCAGCAGCGTTGGACAGGGGTCCCACAATGAGCAGTTCTTC
NA | TRBD2 | TRBJ2-1 | TRBV10-2 | CASRAGLAGGNSNEQFF | TGCGCCAGCAGAGCGGGACTAGCGGGAGGGAATAGCAATGAGCAGTTCTTC
once | TRBD1 | TRBJ1-3 | TRBV4-1 | CASSQVGTATNTIYF | TGCGCCAGCAGCCAAGTTGGGACAGCTACAAACACCATATATTTT
NA | TRBD1 | TRBJ2-7 | TRBV5-4 | CASSATGEAPYEQYF | TGTGCCAGCAGCGCGACAGGGGAAGCTCCCTACGAGCAGTACTTC
NA | NA | TRBJ2-5 | TRBV9 | CASSPQEGLTETQYF | TGTGCCAGCAGCCCCCAAGAGGGACTCACAGAGACCCAGTACTTC
once | NA | TRBJ2-1 | TRBV6-1 | CASRRDGSYNEQFF | TGTGCCAGCAGGCGGGACGGCTCCTACAATGAGCAGTTCTTC
NA | NA | TRBJ2-7 | TRBV15 | CATSRGGSSYEQYF | TGTGCCACCAGCAGGGGAGGCTCCTCCTACGAGCAGTACTTC
NA | NA | TRBJ2-7 | TRBV6-5 | CASSYSQGPYEQYF | TGTGCCAGCAGTTACTCTCAGGGTCCCTACGAGCAGTACTTC
few | NA | TRBJ2-5 | TRBV5-1 | CASSQAGETQYF | TGCGCCAGCAGCCAGGCTGGGGAGACCCAGTACTTC
NA | TRBD1 | TRBJ2-7 | TRBV27 | CASSTTPDRGQYEQYF | TGTGCCAGCAGTACGACCCCGGACAGGGGGCAGTACGAGCAGTACTTC
NA | NA | TRBJ2-6 | TRBV5-1 | CASRIGEVTGANVLTF | TGCGCCAGCAGGATCGGGGAGGTTACTGGGGCCAACGTCCTGACTTTC
NA | TRBD2 | TRBJ2-1 | TRBV7-2 | CASSPWTSGRALTYNEQFF | TGTGCCAGCAGCCCCTGGACTAGCGGGAGAGCTCTGACCTACAATGAGCAGTTCTTC
NA | NA | TRBJ2-2 | TRBV10-3 | CAISESGRARPGELFF | TGTGCCATCAGTGAGTCAGGGCGGGCCCGCCCCGGGGAGCTGTTTTTT
NA | TRBD2 | TRBJ2-1 | TRBV28 | CASRGTSGIHEQFF | TGTGCCAGCAGGGGGACTAGCGGGATCCATGAGCAGTTCTTC
NA | TRBD1 | TRBJ2-7 | TRBV5-1 | CASSQRQGYEQYF | TGCGCCAGCAGTCAGAGACAGGGCTACGAGCAGTACTTC
NA | TRBD1 | TRBJ2-7 | TRBV10-3 | CAITPGGQGAYEQYF | TGTGCCATCACTCCAGGGGGACAGGGGGCCTACGAGCAGTACTTC